Following are 6 T cell receptor beta chains from one sample sequenced in a study of blood T cells in healthy people across ages. The second PCR ran 7 to 11 cycles with a sample-barcoded 5' primer and J-beta primers. Each CDR3 protein gets one entry after TCRdb re-called the 5' RACE reads with MiXCR. The repertoire holds roughly 2 million distinct CDR3 sequences, with about 49% as singletons. The sequencing sample was made of blood. Receptors originate from a middle-aged woman in good health.

This chain joins TRBV18 and TRBJ1-1; TRBD1 matches at 7 bases. The CDR3 has 15 amino acids. CDR1 is KGHSH and CDR2 is LQKENI in the germline V gene. V gave up 3 bases and J gave up 1 base; unmatched junction bases: 5. The CDR3 reads CASSPGTDRNTEAFF. The DNA of the CDR3 is TGTGCCAGCTCACCGGGGACAGATCGGAACACTGAAGCTTTCTTT.

The chain carries TRBV7-2 and TRBJ2-1; 11 bases agree with TRBD2. The CDR3 is 15 amino acids. Germline V CDR1 and CDR2: SGHTA, FQGNSA. Trimming cost V 5 bases and J 6 bases; bases outside gene matches: 6. In DNA form, the CDR3 reads TGTGCCAGCAGCCTGGGACTAGCGGAATGCAATGAGCAGTTCTTC. Residues: CASSLGLAECNEQFF.

The chain recombines TRBV6-2 or TRBV6-3 with TRBJ2-3; 13 bases are shared with TRBD2. Germline V gene lookup returns CDR1 MNHEY and CDR2 SVGEGT. V was clipped by 2 bases and J by 3 bases; unmatched bases: 8. This CDR3 spans 18 amino acids. The CDR3 bases are TGTGCCAGCAGTTACAGGACTAGCGGGGGCCACCTAACAGATACGCAGTATTTT. It codes for CASSYRTSGGHLTDTQYF.

The V and J genes are TRBV4-1 and TRBJ2-4, with 7 positions matching TRBD2. The V gene's germline CDR1 is MGHRA and CDR2 YSYEKL. Trimming removed 0 bases from V and 1 base from J; junction bases left unmatched: 6. The CDR3 is 17 residues long. The DNA of the CDR3 is TGCGCCAGCAGCCAAGACTTTGGGGGGGTGGCCAAAAACATTCAGTACTTC. Residues: CASSQDFGGVAKNIQYF.

This chain uses TRBV20-1 with TRBJ2-1; no clear D. This CDR3 comprises 15 residues. Trimming stripped 3 bases from V and 1 base from J, with 13 bases between. The V gene's germline CDR1 is DFQATT and CDR2 SNEGSKA (reference sequence). CDR3 nucleotides: TGCAGTGCTAGTCCTGAGTTGTCTTCCTACAATGAGCAGTTCTTC. Translation gives CSASPELSSYNEQFF.

This clonotype was seen a few times. The V gene is TRBV21-1, the J gene TRBJ2-7; the table gives TRBD1 as D, unverified against the DNA. TRBV21-1 constitutes a pseudogene. CDR3 length equals 15 residues. The CDR3 DNA follows: TGTGCCAGCAGCAAAGCGCTTCGGGGGTCCTACGAGCAGTACTTC. It specifies CASSKALRGSYEQYF.